Detailed here is one T cell receptor beta chain. Its binding antigen is unknown. Nothing much larger sits one base from this clone, and base qualities are not available. At diagnosis, tumor, uninvolved tumor-adjacent lung and peripheral blood were collected and then preserved as a mix of FFPE and fresh-frozen material. For TCR repertoire profiling, blood samples were analyzed as peripheral blood mononuclear cells. This sample is part of a study of T cells in localized non-small cell lung cancer (dated by TCRdb to the early 2020s). For context, the study as a whole: The study examined T cell repertoires in a few hundred patients with early-stage NSCLC and compared tumors with uninvolved tumor-adjacent lungs. All 220 or so NSCLC patients in the cohort were treatment-naive and had localized lung tumors that were resected. A mean age of roughly 66 years was recorded for the NSCLC patients, of whom 129 were male and some 100 were female. General conclusions and limits of the study: Because multi-region tumor sequencing was not performed, intratumor heterogeneity could not be ruled out. Longer overall survival was associated with higher T cell density in blood, whereas shorter survival was associated with higher clonality in adjacent lung. Because the study design was exploratory, TCR variables were selected using unadjusted p-values without false-discovery rate correction. Of the top 100 tumor clones, a median of approximately 60 were detected in paired uninvolved adjacent lung; roughly 26 were also among that lung's top 100. Uninvolved tumor-adjacent lung showed the highest T cell clonality, higher than tumor, which suggests more focused antigenic responses in the uninvolved tumor-adjacent lung.

The immunoSEQ Assay was used to sequence TCR beta CDR3 regions from DNA. In the original analysis: To compute T cell density, TCR beta template counts were normalized to usable DNA, which was estimated by amplifying housekeeping genes. Using the preseqR package, richness was estimated by extrapolating to 120,000 templates for tissue samples and 400,000 templates for PBMC samples. Clonality was calculated as one minus Pielou's evenness. To identify tissue-enriched TCRs, differential abundance testing was run on productive amino-acid clonotypes with a minimum total count of 5 and an alpha of 0.1. The Jaccard Index and the Morisita Overlap Index were used to measure repertoire overlap between compartments. GLIPH grouped TCR beta CDR3s together with public tetramer-defined viral CDR3s, and a viral motif had to include at least three viral sequences and also show V-gene enrichment. Here the immuneACCESS table is served through TCRdb, limited to in-frame sequences with V and J called. Missing clones are a known gap in these copies; in checked studies unresolved V genes cover under half, and the rest lacks a known reason. That table gives V, J and clone size, and the DNA gave D and trimming. This sample comprises fewer than 13,000 clones, approximately 85% of them detected only once. The ten largest clones take up approximately 8.6% of the sample.

The specimen was peripheral blood, collected before any cancer treatment. The receptor comes from a male donor aged 60 or over with stage III lung adenocarcinoma.

The DNA sequence is TGTGCCAGCAGCCGTACTGAACAGGGTACTAATGAAAAACTGTTTTTT. Translated, it reads CASSRTEQGTNEKLFF. The V and J segments used are TRBV7-9 and TRBJ1-4; TRBD1 is a possible D gene, resting on 6 matching bases. The CDR3 covers 16 residues, taking in both the cysteine and the phenylalanine. Here the CDR3 DNA is all that survives: 48 bases in frame from base 1. Trimming costs V 5 bases and J 2 bases, and their ends lie 15 bases apart. Per the germline V gene (reference sequence), SEHNR is the CDR1 and FQNEAQ is the CDR2.